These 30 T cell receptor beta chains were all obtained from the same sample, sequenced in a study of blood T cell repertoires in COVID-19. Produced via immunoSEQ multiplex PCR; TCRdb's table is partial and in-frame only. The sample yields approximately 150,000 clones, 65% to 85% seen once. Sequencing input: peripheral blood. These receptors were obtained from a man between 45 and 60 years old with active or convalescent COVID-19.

The CDR3 DNA is TGTGCCACCAGCAGGAGGGAAAGTGGCTACACCTTC. Protein sequence: CATSRRESGYTF. The rearrangement uses TRBV15 and TRBJ1-2, with D unclear. CDR3 length: 12 amino acids. CDR1 is LNHNV, CDR2 YYDKDF, per germline (reference sequence). Trimming pared 3 bases from V and 7 bases from J, leaving 9 bases between.

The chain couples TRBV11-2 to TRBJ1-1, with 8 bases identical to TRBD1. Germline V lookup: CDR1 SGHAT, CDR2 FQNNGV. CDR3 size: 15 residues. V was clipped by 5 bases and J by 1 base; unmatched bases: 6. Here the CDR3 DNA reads TGTGCCAGCAGCATCAGGGGGCTGGAGAACACTGAAGCTTTCTTT. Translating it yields CASSIRGLENTEAFF.

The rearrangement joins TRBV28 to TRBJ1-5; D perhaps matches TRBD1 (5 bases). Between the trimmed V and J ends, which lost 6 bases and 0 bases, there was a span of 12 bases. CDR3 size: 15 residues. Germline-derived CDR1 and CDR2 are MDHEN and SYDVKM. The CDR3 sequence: CASRPGPYSNQPQHF. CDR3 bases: TGTGCCAGCAGGCCAGGGCCCTATAGCAATCAGCCCCAGCATTTT.

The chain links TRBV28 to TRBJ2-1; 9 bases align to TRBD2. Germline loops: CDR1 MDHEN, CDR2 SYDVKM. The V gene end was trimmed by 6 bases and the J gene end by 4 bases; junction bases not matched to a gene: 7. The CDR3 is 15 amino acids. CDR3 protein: CASRAGTSLYNEQFF. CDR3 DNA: TGTGCCAGCAGAGCCGGGACTAGCCTATACAATGAGCAGTTCTTC.

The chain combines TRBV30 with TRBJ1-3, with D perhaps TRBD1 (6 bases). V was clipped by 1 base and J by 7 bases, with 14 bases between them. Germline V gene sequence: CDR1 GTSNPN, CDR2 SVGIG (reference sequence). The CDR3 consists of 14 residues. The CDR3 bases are TGTGCCTGGAGTGCGGGCAGGGGAAGGAACACCATATATTTT. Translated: CAWSAGRGRNTIYF.

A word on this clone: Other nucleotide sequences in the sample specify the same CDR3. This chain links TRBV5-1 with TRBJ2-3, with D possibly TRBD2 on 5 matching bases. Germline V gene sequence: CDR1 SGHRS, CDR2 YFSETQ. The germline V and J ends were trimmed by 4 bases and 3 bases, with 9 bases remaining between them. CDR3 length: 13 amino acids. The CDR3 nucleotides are TGCGCCAGCAGCCCCACTAGTACAGATACGCAGTATTTT. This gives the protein CASSPTSTDTQYF.

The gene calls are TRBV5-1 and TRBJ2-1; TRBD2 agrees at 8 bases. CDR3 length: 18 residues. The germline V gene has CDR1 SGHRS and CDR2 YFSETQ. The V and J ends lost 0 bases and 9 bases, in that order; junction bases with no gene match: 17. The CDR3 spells CASSLGRRSAGGGGEQFF. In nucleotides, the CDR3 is TGCGCCAGCAGCTTGGGGAGACGAAGTGCGGGAGGTGGCGGTGAGCAGTTCTTC.

The CDR3 DNA sequence: TGTGCCAGTAGTATAGGACTAGCGGGAGAGACCCAGTACTTC. Translated, it gives CASSIGLAGETQYF. This chain joins TRBV19 and TRBJ2-5; 10 nucleotides agree with TRBD2. Germline trimming cut 1 base from V and 4 bases from J; bases unmatched to any gene: 0. Per germline, CDR1 LNHDA and CDR2 SQIVND (reference sequence). CDR3 size: 14 residues. The variable domain in full, with the rest retrieved from reference TRBV19 and TRBJ2-5, is DGGITQSPKYLFRKEGQNVTLSCEQNLNHDAMYWYRQDPGQGLRLIYYSQIVNDFQKGDIAEGYSVSREKKESFPLTVTSAQKNPTAFYLCASSIGLAGETQYFGPGTRLLVL.

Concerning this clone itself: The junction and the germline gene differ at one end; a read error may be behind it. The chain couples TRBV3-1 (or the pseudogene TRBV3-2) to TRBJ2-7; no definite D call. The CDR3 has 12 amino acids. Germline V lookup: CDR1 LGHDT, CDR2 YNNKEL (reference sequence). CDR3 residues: CASSQGALSLFF. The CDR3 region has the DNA TGTGCCAGCAGCCAAGGCGCACTGAGTTTGTTCTTC.

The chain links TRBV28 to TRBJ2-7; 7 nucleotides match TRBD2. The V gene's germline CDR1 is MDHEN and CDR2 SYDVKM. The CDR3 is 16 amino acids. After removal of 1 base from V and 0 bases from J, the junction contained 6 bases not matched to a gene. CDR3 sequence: CASSLSGGSYSYEQYF. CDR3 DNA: TGTGCCAGCAGTTTATCGGGCGGGAGCTACTCCTACGAGCAGTACTTC.

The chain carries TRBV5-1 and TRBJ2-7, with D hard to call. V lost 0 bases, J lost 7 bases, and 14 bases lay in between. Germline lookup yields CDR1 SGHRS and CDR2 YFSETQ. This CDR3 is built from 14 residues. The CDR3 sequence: CASSLGSLGREQYF. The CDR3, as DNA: TGCGCCAGCAGCTTGGGGTCCCTAGGAAGGGAGCAGTACTTC. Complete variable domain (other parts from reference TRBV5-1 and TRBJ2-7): KAGVTQTPRYLIKTRGQQVTLSCSPISGHRSVSWYQQTPGQGLQFLFEYFSETQRNKGNFPGRFSGRQFSNSRSEMNVSTLELGDSALYLCASSLGSLGREQYFGPGTRLTVT.

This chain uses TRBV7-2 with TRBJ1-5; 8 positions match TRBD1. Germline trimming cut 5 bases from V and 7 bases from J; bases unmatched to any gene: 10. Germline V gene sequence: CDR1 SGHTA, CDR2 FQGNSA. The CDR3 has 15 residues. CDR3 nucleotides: TGTGCCAGCAGCATTCAGGGGGCGGTCTGGCAGCCCCAGCATTTT. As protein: CASSIQGAVWQPQHF. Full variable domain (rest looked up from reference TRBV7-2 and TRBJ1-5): GAGVSQSPSNKVTEKGKDVELRCDPISGHTALYWYRQSLGQGLEFLIYFQGNSAPDKSGLPSDRFSAERTGGSVSTLTIQRTQQEDSAVYLCASSIQGAVWQPQHFGDGTRLSIL.

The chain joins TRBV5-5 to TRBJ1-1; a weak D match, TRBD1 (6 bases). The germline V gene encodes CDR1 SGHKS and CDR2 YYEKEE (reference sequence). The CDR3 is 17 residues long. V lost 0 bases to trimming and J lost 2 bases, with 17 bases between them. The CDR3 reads CASSLDVPGTTNTEAFF. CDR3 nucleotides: TGTGCCAGCAGCTTGGATGTCCCCGGGACAACAAACACTGAAGCTTTCTTT.

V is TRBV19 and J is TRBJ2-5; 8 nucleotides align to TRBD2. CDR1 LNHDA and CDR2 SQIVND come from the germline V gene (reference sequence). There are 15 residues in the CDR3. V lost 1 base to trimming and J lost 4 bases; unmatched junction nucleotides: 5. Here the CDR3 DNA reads TGTGCCAGTAGTATAGCAGCGGGAGCGGGAGAGACCCAGTACTTC. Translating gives CASSIAAGAGETQYF.

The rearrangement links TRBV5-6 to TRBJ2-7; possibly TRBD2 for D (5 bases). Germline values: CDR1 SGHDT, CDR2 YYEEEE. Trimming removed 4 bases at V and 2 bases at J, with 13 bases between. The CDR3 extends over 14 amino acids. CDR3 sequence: CASSPRAETYEQYF. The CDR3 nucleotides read TGTGCCAGCAGCCCGCGGGCAGAAACCTACGAGCAGTACTTC.

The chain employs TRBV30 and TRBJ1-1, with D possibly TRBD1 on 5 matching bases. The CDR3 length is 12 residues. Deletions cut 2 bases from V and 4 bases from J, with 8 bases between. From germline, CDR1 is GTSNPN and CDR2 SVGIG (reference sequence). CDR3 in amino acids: CAWSLGGTEAFF. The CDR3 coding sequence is TGTGCCTGGAGTTTGGGGGGCACTGAAGCTTTCTTT.

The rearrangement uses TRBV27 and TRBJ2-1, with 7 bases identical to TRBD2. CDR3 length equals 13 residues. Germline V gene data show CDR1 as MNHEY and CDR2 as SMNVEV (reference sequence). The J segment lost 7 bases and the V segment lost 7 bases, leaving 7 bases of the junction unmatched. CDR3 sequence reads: CASTLGGSNEQFF. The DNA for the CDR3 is TGTGCCAGCACCTTGGGGGGGTCGAATGAGCAGTTCTTC.

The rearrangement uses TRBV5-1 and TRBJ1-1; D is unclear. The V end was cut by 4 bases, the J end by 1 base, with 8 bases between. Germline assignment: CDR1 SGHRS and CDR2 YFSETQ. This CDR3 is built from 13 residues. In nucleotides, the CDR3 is TGCGCCAGCAGCGGGAGGGAGAACACTGAAGCTTTCTTT. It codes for CASSGRENTEAFF.

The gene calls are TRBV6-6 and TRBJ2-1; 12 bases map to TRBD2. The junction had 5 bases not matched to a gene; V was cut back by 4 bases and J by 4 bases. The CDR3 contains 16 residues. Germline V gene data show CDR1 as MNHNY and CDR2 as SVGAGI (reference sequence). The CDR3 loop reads CASSFGTSGQYNEQFF. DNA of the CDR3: TGTGCCAGCAGTTTCGGGACTAGCGGGCAATACAATGAGCAGTTCTTC.

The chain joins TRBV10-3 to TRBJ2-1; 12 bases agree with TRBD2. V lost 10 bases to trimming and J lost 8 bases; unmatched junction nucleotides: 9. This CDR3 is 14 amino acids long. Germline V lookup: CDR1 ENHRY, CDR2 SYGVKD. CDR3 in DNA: TGTGCCACGGGACTAGCGGGCCATGGGGATGAGCAGTTCTTC. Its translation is CATGLAGHGDEQFF.

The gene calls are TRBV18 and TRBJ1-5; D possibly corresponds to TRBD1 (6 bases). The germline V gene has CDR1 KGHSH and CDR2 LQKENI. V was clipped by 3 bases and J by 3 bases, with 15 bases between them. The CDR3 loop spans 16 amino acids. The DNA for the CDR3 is TGTGCCAGCTCACCGGGGGCTACGGGATTCAATCAGCCCCAGCATTTT. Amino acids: CASSPGATGFNQPQHF.

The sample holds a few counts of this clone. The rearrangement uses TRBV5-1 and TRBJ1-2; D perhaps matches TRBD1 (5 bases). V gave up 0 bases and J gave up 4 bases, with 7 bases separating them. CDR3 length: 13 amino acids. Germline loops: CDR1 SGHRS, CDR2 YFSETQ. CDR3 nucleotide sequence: TGCGCCAGCAGCTTGGGGGGCGGCTATGGCTACACCTTC. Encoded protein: CASSLGGGYGYTF.

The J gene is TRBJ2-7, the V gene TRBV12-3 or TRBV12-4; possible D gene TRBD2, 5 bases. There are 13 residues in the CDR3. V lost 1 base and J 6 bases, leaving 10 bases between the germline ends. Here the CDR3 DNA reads TGTGCCAGCAGTTTAGTTGGGAGTAGCGAGCAGTACTTC. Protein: CASSLVGSSEQYF.

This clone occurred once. DNA of the CDR3: TGTGCCAGCAGCGTTAGGTCCGGGACAGGGGTCAATGAGCAGTTCTTC. This encodes CASSVRSGTGVNEQFF. This rearrangement joins TRBV7-2 to TRBJ2-1; 10 bases match TRBD1. The germline gives CDR1 SGHTA, CDR2 FQGNSA. V dropped 5 bases and J dropped 6; count of bases not matched to a gene: 10. The CDR3 has 16 amino acids. The entire variable domain, with the rest obtained from reference TRBV7-2 and TRBJ2-1, is as follows: GAGVSQSPSNKVTEKGKDVELRCDPISGHTALYWYRQSLGQGLEFLIYFQGNSAPDKSGLPSDRFSAERTGGSVSTLTIQRTQQEDSAVYLCASSVRSGTGVNEQFFGPGTRLTVL.

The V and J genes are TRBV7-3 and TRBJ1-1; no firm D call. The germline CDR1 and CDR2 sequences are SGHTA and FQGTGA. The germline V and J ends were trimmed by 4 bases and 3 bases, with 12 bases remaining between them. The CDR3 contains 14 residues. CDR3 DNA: TGTGCCAGCAGCTCGGTAGGTGCGGACACTGAAGCTTTCTTT. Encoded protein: CASSSVGADTEAFF.

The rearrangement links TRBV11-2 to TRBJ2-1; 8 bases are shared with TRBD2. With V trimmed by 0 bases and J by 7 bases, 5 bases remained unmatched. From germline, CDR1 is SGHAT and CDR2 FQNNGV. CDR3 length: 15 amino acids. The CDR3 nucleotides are TGTGCCAGCAGCTTAGATCGCGGGAGGTGGAATGAGCAGTTCTTC. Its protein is CASSLDRGRWNEQFF.

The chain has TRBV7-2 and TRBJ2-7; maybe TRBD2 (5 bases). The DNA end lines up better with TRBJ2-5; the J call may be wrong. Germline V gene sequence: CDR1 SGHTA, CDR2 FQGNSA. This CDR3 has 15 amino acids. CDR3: CASSAPAGRAETQYF. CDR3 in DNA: TGTGCCAGCAGCGCCCCCGCGGGCCGGGCAGAGACCCAGTACTTC.

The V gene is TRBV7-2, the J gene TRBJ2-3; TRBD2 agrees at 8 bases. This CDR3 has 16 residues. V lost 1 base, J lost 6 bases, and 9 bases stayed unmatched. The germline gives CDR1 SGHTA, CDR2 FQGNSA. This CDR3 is CASSLGGGRVADTQYF. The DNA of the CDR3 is TGTGCCAGCAGCTTAGGCGGGGGGAGGGTTGCGGATACGCAGTATTTT.

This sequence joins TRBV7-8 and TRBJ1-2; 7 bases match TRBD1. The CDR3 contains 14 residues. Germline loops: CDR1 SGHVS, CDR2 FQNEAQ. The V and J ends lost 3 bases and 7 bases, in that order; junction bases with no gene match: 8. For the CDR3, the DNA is TGTGCCAGCAGCTTCCTGCCAGGGGGGTTTGGCTACACCTTC. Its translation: CASSFLPGGFGYTF.

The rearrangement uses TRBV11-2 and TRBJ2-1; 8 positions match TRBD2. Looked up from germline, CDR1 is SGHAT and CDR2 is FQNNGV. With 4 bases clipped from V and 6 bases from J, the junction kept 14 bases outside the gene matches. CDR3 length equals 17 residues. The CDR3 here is CASSSINTPGLGNEQFF. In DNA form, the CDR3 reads TGTGCCAGCAGCTCCATCAACACTCCGGGACTAGGCAATGAGCAGTTCTTC.